The rows below give T cell receptor beta chains drawn from one sample of a study of regulatory T cells in long-lasting Graves disease. TCRdb itself ran the multiplex PCR reads through MiXCR, one entry per CDR3 protein. The table records 350,000 to 550,000 distinct CDR3 sequences, around 17% of them present only once. The same data also contributed to another study, on T cells in Graves' hyperthyroidism and ophthalmopathy.

The source was peripheral blood mononuclear cells (PBMCs), collected at new diagnosis, from a patient treated with antithyroid drugs. The receptor source for this set is a woman younger than 30 with Graves disease. The CDR3 runs from the conserved cysteine through the conserved F or W. The D gene is left open where the match is weak. Clone size is shown for a subset of rows, as once, few, many or a class of expanded clone.

CDR3 DNA: TGTGCCAGCAGTCCCCAGGGTAATCAGCCCCAGCATTTT
CDR3 protein: CASSPQGNQPQHF
D gene: -
V gene: TRBV6-1
clone size: many
J gene: TRBJ1-5

CDR3 DNA: TGTGCCACCCGTCGGGGGAGGAACTACGAGCAGTACTTC
CDR3 protein: CATRRGRNYEQYF
D gene: -
V gene: TRBV28
clone size: many
J gene: TRBJ2-7

CDR3 DNA: TGTGCCAGCAGCTTAGTCAACGAGCAGTACTTC
CDR3 protein: CASSLVNEQYF
D gene: -
V gene: TRBV11-2
clone size: many
J gene: TRBJ2-7

CDR3 DNA: TGTGCCAGCAGCTTAGAATTCGGGAAGCTGAACACTGAAGCTTTCTTT
CDR3 protein: CASSLEFGKLNTEAFF
D gene: -
V gene: TRBV11-2
clone size: many
J gene: TRBJ1-1

CDR3 DNA: TGTGCCAGCAGTGCAGGGGACACAGATACGCAGTATTTT
CDR3 protein: CASSAGDTDTQYF
D gene: -
V gene: TRBV6-2/TRBV6-3
clone size: -
J gene: TRBJ2-3

CDR3 DNA: TGTGCCAGCAGTCCCCGAGTTTTGACCTCTACCTCTGGGGCCAACGTCCTGACTTTC
CDR3 protein: CASSPRVLTSTSGANVLTF
D gene: -
V gene: TRBV12-3/TRBV12-4
clone size: few
J gene: TRBJ2-6

CDR3 DNA: TGTGCCAGCAGGGTTAGCGGGAGACCCTACGAGCAGTACTTC
CDR3 protein: CASRVSGRPYEQYF
D gene: TRBD2
V gene: TRBV12-3/TRBV12-4
clone size: many
J gene: TRBJ2-7

CDR3 DNA: TGTGCCAGCGGCCGGTCGGGTCAAGAGACCCAGTACTTC
CDR3 protein: CASGRSGQETQYF
D gene: -
V gene: TRBV28
clone size: many
J gene: TRBJ2-5

CDR3 DNA: TGTGCCACCTCAACTCTTCCGCTACGGACCCAGTACTTC
CDR3 protein: CATSTLPLRTQYF
D gene: -
V gene: TRBV18
clone size: many
J gene: TRBJ2-5

CDR3 DNA: TGTGCCAGCGACGGGTTAGGGAGCGGGAGAGGGTGGAGTGAGCAGTTCTTC
CDR3 protein: CASDGLGSGRGWSEQFF
D gene: TRBD2
V gene: TRBV12-3/TRBV12-4
clone size: few
J gene: TRBJ2-1

CDR3 DNA: TGTGCCAGCAGCTTCGGACGGGCCCAAGAGACCCAGTACTTC
CDR3 protein: CASSFGRAQETQYF
D gene: -
V gene: TRBV5-1
clone size: many
J gene: TRBJ2-5

CDR3 DNA: TGTGCCAGCACCAGGACAGATGAAGCTTTCTTT
CDR3 protein: CASTRTDEAFF
D gene: -
V gene: TRBV2
clone size: many
J gene: TRBJ1-1

CDR3 DNA: TGTGCCACCAGTGAGGATCGGAATGAGCAGTTCTTC
CDR3 protein: CATSEDRNEQFF
D gene: -
V gene: TRBV24-1
clone size: few
J gene: TRBJ2-1

CDR3 DNA: TGCAGTGCTGCCGGACTAGCGGGAGTTGGAGGAACCGGGGAGCTGTTTTTT
CDR3 protein: CSAAGLAGVGGTGELFF
D gene: TRBD2
V gene: TRBV20-1
clone size: few
J gene: TRBJ2-2

CDR3 DNA: TGTGCCAGCAGCCTTAATTGGGACGCGGGACTACTCAGCTCCTACAATGAGCAGTTCTTC
CDR3 protein: CASSLNWDAGLLSSYNEQFF
D gene: TRBD2
V gene: TRBV11-2
clone size: many
J gene: TRBJ2-1

CDR3 DNA: TGTGCCAGCAGTTTAACCGGGACAGGGTTCCGAAAGACAACGGGCAATCAGCCCCAGCATTTT
CDR3 protein: CASSLTGTGFRKTTGNQPQHF
D gene: TRBD1
V gene: TRBV27
clone size: few
J gene: TRBJ1-5

CDR3 DNA: TGTGCCAGCAGCTTCGACTTGGCGGGAGTGAACACCGGGGAGCTGTTTTTT
CDR3 protein: CASSFDLAGVNTGELFF
D gene: TRBD2
V gene: TRBV7-9
clone size: few
J gene: TRBJ2-2